This T cell receptor (beta chain) was recorded in a study of tumor-infiltrating lymphocytes in primary liver carcinoma (dated by TCRdb to about 2017). Study-wide context: Between late 2015 and 2016, a few patients in China with histopathologically diagnosed primary liver carcinoma had surgical resection. Of the five patients (three men and two women, aged 30 to 69 years), four had hepatocellular carcinoma and one had combined HCC and intrahepatic cholangiocarcinoma. Tumors of the five patients were stage T1-T3 N0M0 with maximum diameters of roughly 4.2 to 11 cm. Samples yielded roughly 3.5 to 7.5 million productive TCRbeta reads; read depth did not differ significantly between tissue types. The study combined TCRbeta repertoire sequencing, expression microarrays and whole-exome sequencing across five regions of each liver tumor, with adjacent normal tissue and blood. TCRbeta repertoire sequencing covered roughly 35 specimens from 5 patients: 25 tumor regions, 5 adjacent noncancerous liver tissues and 5 peripheral blood samples. High reproducibility was observed for the technical replicate repertoires, with mean shared-clone rates roughly 0.87 and correlation coefficients above 0.98. Paper-wide results and their limitations: A significantly larger repertoire fraction was made up by the top 250 clones in tumors than in blood (p = 0.039). Consistent with antigen-driven expansion, pairs of tumor regions showed higher repertoire overlap (mean around 36%) than either tumor-adjacent pairs (around 17%) or tumor-blood pairs (approximately 15%). Because sequencing covered only the TCR beta chain and unpaired alpha chains were not captured, true repertoire diversity is likely underestimated. With just a few patients in the study, the authors point out that the findings should be validated in a larger study. Since the samples were bulk and unsorted, there was no way to compare CD4+ and CD8+ T cell repertoires.

Blood RNA was extracted from unsorted whole blood with TRIzol reagent; germline DNA came from the DNeasy Blood & Tissue kit. Chronic HBV infection was present in the patients, and the patients were treatment-naive at sampling. Before surgery, roughly 4.2 milliliters of peripheral blood were drawn into K2EDTA tubes. As concerns this clonotype: Its antigen is still unknown. The junction differs from germline at one of its ends, possibly a read error.

Based on the germline V gene, the CDR1 and CDR2 sequences are SNHLY and FYNNEI. The CDR3 numbers 12 residues from cysteine through phenylalanine. Here the CDR3 DNA is all that survives: 36 bases in frame from base 1. TCRbeta-specific cDNA was reverse-transcribed from approximately 500 ng total RNA using a constant-region primer and ProtoScript II reverse transcriptase. Three nested multiplex PCR rounds, following a slightly modified ARM-PCR procedure, were used to build the TCRbeta libraries. Each of the first two PCR rounds ran for 10 cycles and used multiplex TRBV1-TRBV30 forward primers together with a Cbeta reverse primer. Sample barcodes and Illumina adapters were attached in a final 25-cycle PCR using Deep VentR polymerase. Amplicons of 200-500 bp were gel-purified with a QIAquick gel extraction kit before sequencing. TCRbeta amplicons were sequenced on an Illumina HiSeq 2500 with 250-bp paired-end reads. In the source study's methods: Quality trimming of reads was performed with Trimmomatic v0.33, and paired reads were merged with FLASH v1.2.11 so that full CDR3 sequences could be recovered. MiGEC v1.2.1b assigned V, D and J germline segments to the rearranged TCRbeta sequences. Clonotype statistics and Shannon-Wiener diversity indices were calculated with VDJtools v1.0.0. Except for diversity analysis, only the 250 most abundant clonotypes of each sample were used in subsequent analyses to reduce sampling bias. Through fastp at Q25 and MiXCR, TCRdb rebuilt clones from the public reads, retaining in-frame beta chains. Every CDR3 protein is listed once, alongside the most common genes and DNA of its rows. For this entry, the V and J calls and clone size follow TCRdb and not the study's own pipeline. The sample yields fewer than 250,000 distinct CDR3 sequences; less than 65% were counted once. The top ten hold about 7.1% of the sample.

Source material: peripheral blood. This receptor was identified in a woman between 55 and 75 years old with primary liver carcinoma and hepatitis B virus infection. The chain joins TRBV2 to TRBJ2-7; no D gene call is confident. The DNA reads as follows: TGTGCCATCAGTCCCCTTTCCTACGAGCAGTACTTC. It encodes CAISPLSYEQYF.